These T cell receptor beta chains were read from a single sample in a study of blood T cell repertoires in COVID-19. Data came from immunoSEQ multiplex PCR; TCRdb stores just in-frame clones and leaves some out. The sample has 150,000 to 200,000 clones, around four fifths seen once. Sequenced: peripheral blood. The receptor set was obtained from a woman older than 75 with COVID-19, enrolled during active disease. Both conserved end residues are part of each CDR3. The D gene is left open where the match is weak. Where a row states a size, it is once, few, many or the class of an expanded clone; other rows omit it.

TRBJ2-1,TRBV19,.,.,CASSIDRLGNEQFF,TGTGCCAGTAGTATAGATCGGCTAGGCAATGAGCAGTTCTTC
TRBJ2-7,TRBV11-2,TRBD2,.,CASSFLGLAGQVQSVEQYF,TGTGCCAGCAGCTTCCTCGGACTAGCGGGTCAAGTTCAGTCCGTGGAGCAGTACTTC
TRBJ2-1,TRBV5-6,.,.,CASSFNYNEQFF,TGTGCCAGCAGCTTCAACTACAATGAGCAGTTCTTC
TRBJ2-3,TRBV6-6,TRBD1,.,CASRRQGVTNTQYF,TGTGCCAGCAGGCGGCAGGGGGTAACTAATACGCAGTATTTT
TRBJ1-2,TRBV5-1,TRBD1,.,CASSSGTGYSWYYTF,TGCGCCAGCAGCTCCGGGACAGGATACTCGTGGTACTACACCTTC
TRBJ2-5,TRBV4-1,.,.,CASSQDRGSPETQYF,TGCGCCAGCAGCCAAGATCGGGGGAGTCCAGAGACCCAGTACTTC
TRBJ2-3,TRBV6-1,TRBD2,.,CASSERASGGPFTDTQYF,TGTGCCAGCAGTGAAAGGGCTAGCGGGGGACCATTCACAGATACGCAGTATTTT
TRBJ1-1,TRBV19,.,.,CASRSPGDTEAFF,TGTGCCAGTAGATCGCCCGGGGACACTGAAGCTTTCTTT
TRBJ1-4,TRBV7-2,.,.,CASSRTGSNEKLFF,TGTGCCAGCAGCCGTACAGGATCTAATGAAAAACTGTTTTTT
TRBJ1-2,TRBV5-1,TRBD1,.,CASSDNRGGYGYTF,TGCGCCAGCAGCGACAACAGGGGAGGATATGGCTACACCTTC
TRBJ1-2,TRBV5-4,.,once,CATGPFGRGYTF,TGTGCCACAGGACCCTTCGGGAGGGGCTACACCTTC
TRBJ1-6,TRBV15,.,.,CATSREQAFNSPLHF,TGTGCCACCAGCAGAGAACAGGCTTTTAATTCACCCCTCCACTTT
TRBJ1-4,TRBV9,.,.,CASSSSATNEKLFF,TGTGCCAGCAGCTCCAGTGCAACTAATGAAAAACTGTTTTTT
TRBJ1-3,TRBV19,.,.,CASSISTVTSGNTIYF,TGTGCCAGTAGTATCTCGACAGTAACCTCTGGAAACACCATATATTTT
TRBJ2-7,TRBV12-3/TRBV12-4,TRBD1,few,CASSEQGNEQYF,TGTGCCAGCAGCGAACAGGGGAACGAGCAGTACTTC
TRBJ2-1,TRBV3-1/TRBV3-2,TRBD2,.,CASSQASGNEQFF,TGTGCCAGCAGCCAGGCTAGCGGGAATGAGCAGTTCTTC
TRBJ1-6,TRBV3-1/TRBV3-2,TRBD1,.,CASRATTGQGSPLHF,TGTGCCAGCAGGGCAACGACAGGGCAGGGTTCACCCCTCCACTTT
TRBJ1-2,TRBV28,.,.,CASSIGLGGFGYTF,TGTGCCAGCAGTATTGGTTTGGGGGGATTTGGCTACACCTTC
TRBJ1-1,TRBV5-1,.,.,CASSEPQGPAFF,TGCGCCAGCAGCGAGCCACAGGGACCGGCTTTCTTT
TRBJ2-1,TRBV20-1,.,once,CSAPLDNEQFF,TGCAGTGCCCCACTAGACAATGAGCAGTTCTTC
TRBJ1-1,TRBV28,.,.,CASSSHRTEAFF,TGTGCCAGCAGTTCTCACAGAACTGAAGCTTTCTTT
TRBJ1-4,TRBV15,.,.,CATSRDQQVKNEKLFF,TGTGCCACCAGCAGAGATCAGCAGGTAAAGAATGAAAAACTGTTTTTT
TRBJ1-6,TRBV7-6,.,.,CASSQGIGPDHSPLHF,TGTGCCAGCAGCCAGGGGATTGGGCCCGATCATTCACCCCTCCACTTT
TRBJ1-6,TRBV9,.,.,CASSVAGAGDSPLHF,TGTGCCAGCAGCGTAGCTGGGGCAGGCGATTCACCCCTCCACTTT
TRBJ1-2,TRBV5-6,TRBD1,.,CASSSTGGIYGYTF,TGTGCCAGCAGCTCTACAGGGGGTATCTATGGCTACACCTTC
TRBJ1-4,TRBV7-2,.,.,CASSLRQAATNEKLFF,TGTGCCAGCAGCCTTCGACAGGCTGCAACTAATGAAAAACTGTTTTTT
TRBJ2-7,TRBV3-1/TRBV3-2,.,few,CASGGGTEQYF,TGTGCCAGCGGGGGGGGCACGGAGCAGTACTTC
TRBJ1-5,TRBV7-6,.,.,CASSLQDDQPQHF,TGTGCCAGCAGCCTACAGGATGATCAGCCCCAGCATTTT
TRBJ2-6,TRBV27,.,.,CASSEGVGANVLTF,TGTGCCAGCAGTGAGGGGGTTGGGGCCAACGTCCTGACTTTC
TRBJ1-5,TRBV19,TRBD1,once,CARLSDRDQYSNQPQHF,TGTGCCAGATTATCAGACAGGGACCAATATAGCAATCAGCCCCAGCATTTT
TRBJ2-7,TRBV6-4,.,.,CASSGTGFRRGEQYF,TGTGCCAGCAGTGGAACAGGGTTCCGTCGCGGCGAGCAGTACTTC
TRBJ1-2,TRBV5-1,TRBD1,.,CASSSTGVYGYTF,TGCGCCAGCAGCTCGACAGGGGTCTATGGCTACACCTTC
TRBJ2-3,TRBV21-1,.,.,CASSKAGVSGRQSDTQYF,TGTGCCAGCAGCAAAGCGGGGGTTAGCGGGAGGCAATCAGATACGCAGTATTTT
TRBJ2-3,TRBV9,TRBD2,.,CASSPRTSGRTDTQYF,TGTGCCAGCAGCCCAAGGACTAGCGGTCGCACAGATACGCAGTATTTT
TRBJ1-1,TRBV18,TRBD1,.,CASSPTGGSAEAFF,TGTGCCAGCTCCCCTACAGGGGGCTCGGCTGAAGCTTTCTTT
TRBJ2-5,TRBV5-6,.,.,CASSRAGGETQYF,TGTGCCAGCAGTAGGGCGGGTGGAGAGACCCAGTACTTC
TRBJ2-6,TRBV28,TRBD1,.,CASSFRTGVPGANVLTF,TGTGCCAGCAGTTTCAGGACAGGGGTACCTGGGGCCAACGTCCTGACTTTC
TRBJ2-3,TRBV9,.,.,CASSVARREDTQYF,TGTGCCAGCAGCGTAGCGCGACGGGAAGATACGCAGTATTTT
TRBJ2-4,TRBV2,.,many,CASGGNIQYF,TGTGCCAGCGGAGGAAACATTCAGTACTTC
TRBJ1-1,TRBV24-1,.,.,CATSLTGGDTEAFF,TGTGCCACCAGCCTGACCGGGGGGGACACTGAAGCTTTCTTT
TRBJ2-5,TRBV5-1,.,once,CASRVGAQETQYF,TGCGCCAGCAGGGTAGGGGCTCAAGAGACCCAGTACTTC
TRBJ2-6,TRBV5-1,.,.,CASSLWGQGANVLTF,TGCGCCAGCAGCTTGTGGGGGCAAGGGGCCAACGTCCTGACTTTC
TRBJ2-3,TRBV7-8,.,.,CASSRAGLTDTQYF,TGTGCCAGCAGCAGGGCGGGACTCACAGATACGCAGTATTTT
TRBJ1-2,TRBV28,TRBD1,few,CASLTQGDNYGYTF,TGTGCCAGCCTGACACAGGGGGACAACTATGGCTACACCTTC
TRBJ1-4,TRBV20-1,.,few,CSASSLFGQGNEKLFF,TGCAGTGCTAGTTCGCTTTTTGGGCAGGGGAATGAAAAACTGTTTTTT
TRBJ1-1,TRBV10-3,TRBD1,.,CAIRAGGLNTEAFF,TGTGCCATCAGGGCAGGGGGATTGAACACTGAAGCTTTCTTT
TRBJ2-6,TRBV10-1,TRBD1,.,CARRTGGAGANVLTF,TGCGCCAGAAGGACAGGGGGCGCTGGGGCCAACGTCCTGACTTTC
TRBJ2-1,TRBV11-2,.,.,CASSWEVNEQFF,TGTGCCAGCAGCTGGGAGGTGAATGAGCAGTTCTTC
TRBJ2-1,TRBV3-1/TRBV3-2,TRBD2,once,CASSQVLAGGPRGLNEQFF,TGTGCCAGCAGCCAAGTTCTAGCGGGGGGGCCGAGGGGTTTAAATGAGCAGTTCTTC
TRBJ2-5,TRBV4-2,.,.,CASSHGGDSRETQYF,TGTGCCAGCAGCCACGGAGGGGACAGTCGGGAGACCCAGTACTTC
TRBJ2-3,TRBV5-1,TRBD2,.,CASSSTSDTTDTQYF,TGCGCCAGCAGCTCCACTAGCGACACCACAGATACGCAGTATTTT